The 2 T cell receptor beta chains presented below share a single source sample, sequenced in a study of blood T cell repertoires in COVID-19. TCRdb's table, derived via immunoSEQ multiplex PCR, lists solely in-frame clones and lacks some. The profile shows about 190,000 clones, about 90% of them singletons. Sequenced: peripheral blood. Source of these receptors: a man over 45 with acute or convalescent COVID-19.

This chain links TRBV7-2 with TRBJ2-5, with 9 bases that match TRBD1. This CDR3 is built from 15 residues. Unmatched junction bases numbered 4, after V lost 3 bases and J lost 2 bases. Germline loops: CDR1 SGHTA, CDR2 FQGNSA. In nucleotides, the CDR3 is TGTGCCAGCAGCTTCGACAGGGGGGGACAAGAGACCCAGTACTTC. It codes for CASSFDRGGQETQYF.

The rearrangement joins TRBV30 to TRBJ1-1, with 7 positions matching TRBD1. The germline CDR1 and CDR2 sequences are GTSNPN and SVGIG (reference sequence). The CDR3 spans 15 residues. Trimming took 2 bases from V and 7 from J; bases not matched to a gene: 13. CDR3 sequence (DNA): TGTGCCTGGAGTCCCTCAGGGGACAGCCGGGGTGAAGCTTTCTTT. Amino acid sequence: CAWSPSGDSRGEAFF.